This T cell receptor beta chain was obtained from a study of yellow fever vaccine responses in identical twins. Study-level results: Reports say the vaccine T cell response in twins looked partly convergent and partly personalized.

The CDR3 consists of 14 residues. Germline assignment: CDR1 MNHEY and CDR2 SMNVEV (reference sequence). V gave up 5 bases and J gave up 2 bases, with 13 bases separating them. Using its own MiXCR run on the RT-PCR reads, TCRdb lists one record per CDR3 protein. The repertoire holds over a thousand distinct CDR3 sequences, about 80% seen once, with about 27% in the top ten. Notes on this clonotype: Its antigen remains unidentified.

This sample comprised T cells from blood (PBMCs), unsorted or a sorted subset (not recorded which), obtained before or after yellow fever vaccination (not recorded which). V is TRBV27 and J is TRBJ2-7; the D gene is possibly TRBD2 (6 bases). The clonotype originates from a female donor who received the yellow fever vaccine. CDR3 amino acids: CASSRGTRPYEQYF. Here the CDR3 DNA reads TGTGCCAGCAGTCGGGGGACCAGACCCTACGAGCAGTACTTC.